Presented here are 15 T cell receptor beta chains from one specimen sequenced in a study of T-cell reconstitution after alpha-beta-depleted transplantation in children. During its preparation, the TCRbeta library received unique molecular identifiers. In TCRdb, the PCR reads were re-called with MiXCR into one record per CDR3 protein. The profile shows about 1,000,000 distinct CDR3 sequences, roughly 31% of them singletons. This material consisted of PBMCs, mostly from graft donor cells, taken 360 days after TCRalphabeta/CD19-depleted stem cell transplant. The receptors here all came from a boy under two years old who had a stem cell transplant for SCID, so the T cells may come from the graft donor.

The chain is built from TRBV12-3 or TRBV12-4 and TRBJ2-7; 11 nucleotides match TRBD1. The CDR3 runs 15 residues. Trimming removed 5 bases from V and 3 bases from J; junction bases left unmatched: 6. DNA of the CDR3: TGTGCCAGCAGTACGGACAGGGGGCGCAGCTACGAGCAGTACTTC. Translating it yields CASSTDRGRSYEQYF.

The genes are TRBV5-1 and TRBJ2-1, with TRBD2 matching over 15 bases. V lost 2 bases to trimming and J lost 4 bases; unmatched junction nucleotides: 7. The CDR3 has 18 residues. Germline CDR1 and CDR2: SGHRS and YFSETQ. For the CDR3, the DNA is TGCGCCAGCAGCTTCTTGGGACTAGCGGGGGGCCAATACAATGAGCAGTTCTTC. This sequence encodes CASSFLGLAGGQYNEQFF.

This chain uses TRBV18 with TRBJ1-5; 7 bases match TRBD1. This CDR3 comprises 14 residues. J gave up 0 bases and V 6 bases, and 2 bases lay outside the gene matches. Germline V gene data show CDR1 as KGHSH and CDR2 as LQKENI. The CDR3 DNA is TGTGCCAGCTCGGGACAGACTAGCAATCAGCCCCAGCATTTT. Translating gives CASSGQTSNQPQHF.

The rearrangement links TRBV7-6 to TRBJ1-1, with a tentative D call TRBD1 (6 bases). V was pared by 2 bases and J by 11 bases, with 24 bases between. CDR1 and CDR2 (germline): SGHVS, FNYEAQ. The CDR3 length is 16 residues. The CDR3 protein is CASSLWAGPNRVEAFF. For the CDR3, the DNA is TGTGCCAGCAGCTTATGGGCTGGGCCCAACAGGGTAGAGGCTTTCTTT.

This clonotype has at least ten counts. This chain connects TRBV14 to TRBJ1-6; unclear D gene. The CDR3 extends over 12 amino acids. V lost 0 bases, J lost 12 bases, and 6 bases lay in between. CDR1 is SGHDN, CDR2 FVKESK, per germline. CDR3 in amino acids: CASSQDLGPLHF. CDR3 in DNA: TGTGCCAGCAGCCAAGATTTGGGACCCCTCCACTTT.

The genes are TRBV27 and TRBJ2-7, with D uncertain. V lost 11 bases to trimming and J lost 6 bases, with 17 bases between them. Germline V gives CDR1 MNHEY, CDR2 SMNVEV (reference sequence). The CDR3 is made up of 12 amino acids. CDR3 DNA sequence: TGTGCCGGGTCCTTGAATAGGAGCGAGCAGTACTTC. Its translation is CAGSLNRSEQYF.

The gene calls are TRBV6-5 and TRBJ2-7; D might be TRBD1 (6 bases). Trimming pared 7 bases from V and 2 bases from J, leaving 15 bases between. CDR3 length: 14 amino acids. Germline V CDR1 and CDR2: MNHEY, SVGAGI. CDR3 sequence: CASITGFPPYEQYF. The CDR3, as DNA: TGTGCCAGCATTACAGGGTTCCCCCCCTACGAGCAGTACTTC.

This clonotype was seen many times. The V gene is TRBV4-1, the J gene TRBJ1-1, with 10 positions matching TRBD1. Losses at the gene ends were 8 bases for V and 4 bases for J; bases not matched to a gene: 1. The CDR3 has 12 amino acids. Germline V gene data show CDR1 as MGHRA and CDR2 as YSYEKL. CDR3 protein: CASGQGGTEAFF. CDR3 sequence (DNA): TGCGCCAGCGGACAGGGGGGCACTGAAGCTTTCTTT.

The chain employs TRBV20-1 and TRBJ2-3; D gene ambiguous. V was clipped by 1 base and J by 6 bases, with 14 bases between them. This CDR3 comprises 14 residues. From germline, CDR1 is DFQATT and CDR2 SNEGSKA (reference sequence). The CDR3 here is CSARGGILDDTQYF. CDR3 nucleotide sequence: TGCAGTGCTAGAGGGGGTATACTCGACGATACGCAGTATTTT.

This clonotype was detected only once. The CDR3 DNA reads TGTGCCAGCAGCCAATTAGGACAGGGAAGTGCGGAAGATACGCAGTATTTT. Translated, it gives CASSQLGQGSAEDTQYF. J is TRBJ2-3 and V is TRBV4-2, with 8 bases matching TRBD1. Trimming cost V 2 bases and J 5 bases; bases outside gene matches: 12. The CDR3 consists of 17 residues. CDR1 and CDR2 (germline): LGHNA, YNFKEQ.

The chain carries TRBV29-1 and TRBJ2-7, with D possibly matching TRBD1 (5 bases). Germline CDR1 and CDR2: SQVTM and ANQGSEA. This CDR3 comprises 12 residues. CDR3 residues: CIKPAGTYEQYF. The CDR3 region has the DNA TGCATCAAGCCGGCAGGGACCTACGAGCAGTACTTC.

This clonotype was detected a few times. The chain couples TRBV12-3 or TRBV12-4 to TRBJ2-7, with D maybe TRBD1 (6 bases). V was trimmed by 6 bases and J by 3 bases, leaving 12 bases between them. CDR3 length: 13 residues. CDR3: CASSKDRYYEQYF. DNA of the CDR3: TGTGCCAGCAGCAAGGACAGATACTACGAGCAGTACTTC.

This clonotype turned up a few times. V and J are TRBV12-3 or TRBV12-4 and TRBJ2-1, with D possibly matching TRBD1 (6 bases). The V and J ends lost 6 bases and 1 base respectively, with 16 bases between them. CDR3 size: 16 residues. DNA of the CDR3: TGTGCCAGCAGGCGAAATCAGGGGATGTCCTACAATGAGCAGTTCTTC. This sequence encodes CASRRNQGMSYNEQFF.

This sequence joins TRBV12-3 or TRBV12-4 and TRBJ1-2; 11 bases line up with TRBD1. V was pared by 8 bases and J by 8 bases, with 10 bases of the junction left unmatched. CDR3 size: 14 residues. The CDR3 DNA follows: TGTGCCAGCGGGCCGGACAGGGGGCCCGTCGGCTACACCTTC. Protein sequence: CASGPDRGPVGYTF.

This clonotype was counted only a few times. V and J are TRBV18 and TRBJ1-1; maybe TRBD1 (6 bases). V lost 0 bases to trimming and J lost 1 base, with 9 bases between them. CDR1 and CDR2 (germline): KGHSH, LQKENI. This CDR3 spans 15 amino acids. CDR3: CASSPPGHQNTEAFF. The CDR3 DNA reads TGTGCCAGCTCACCACCGGGACACCAGAACACTGAAGCTTTCTTT.